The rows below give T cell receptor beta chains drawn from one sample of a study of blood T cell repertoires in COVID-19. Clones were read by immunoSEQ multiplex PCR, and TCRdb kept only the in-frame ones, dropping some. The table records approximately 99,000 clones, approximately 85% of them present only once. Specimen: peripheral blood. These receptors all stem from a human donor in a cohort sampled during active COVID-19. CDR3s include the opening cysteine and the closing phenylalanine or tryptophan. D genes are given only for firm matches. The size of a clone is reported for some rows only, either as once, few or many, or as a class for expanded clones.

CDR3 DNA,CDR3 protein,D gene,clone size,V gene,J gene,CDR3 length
TGTGCCAGCAGCGACCAGGGCTTCGGTTACAATGAGCAGTTCTTC,CASSDQGFGYNEQFF,NA,NA,TRBV9,TRBJ2-1,15
TGTGCCAGCAGTGAATACAAATACACGCAGTATTTT,CASSEYKYTQYF,NA,NA,TRBV6-1,TRBJ2-3,12
TGTGCCAGCAACGGGGGAACTGAAGCTTTCTTT,CASNGGTEAFF,NA,NA,TRBV6-6,TRBJ1-1,11
TGTGCCAGCAGTCTCAGGGGAAGTGAAAAACTGTTTTTT,CASSLRGSEKLFF,NA,NA,TRBV28,TRBJ1-4,13
TGTGCCAGCAGCTCCTGGGACAGCAGTAATTCACCCCTCCACTTT,CASSSWDSSNSPLHF,TRBD1,NA,TRBV7-8,TRBJ1-6,15
TGTGCCAGCAGTTCGTCGTACGAGCAGTACTTC,CASSSSYEQYF,NA,NA,TRBV5-6,TRBJ2-7,11
TGTGCCAGCAGTCCCCAGACAGGGAAGGTTACTGAAGCTTTCTTT,CASSPQTGKVTEAFF,TRBD1,NA,TRBV28,TRBJ1-1,15
TGTGCCAGCACAGCAACTAATGAAAAACTGTTTTTT,CASTATNEKLFF,NA,NA,TRBV28,TRBJ1-4,12
TGTGCCAGCAGGGATCCCCGGGTCATGAACACTGAAGCTTTCTTT,CASRDPRVMNTEAFF,NA,NA,TRBV27,TRBJ1-1,15
TGTGCCAGTAACCCGCACAGGGGCGGCAATCAGCCCCAGCATTTT,CASNPHRGGNQPQHF,TRBD1,NA,TRBV19,TRBJ1-5,15
TGTGCCAGCACTCCAGCAGGGGGGCTCTGGGGTTCACCCCTCCACTTT,CASTPAGGLWGSPLHF,TRBD1,once,TRBV28,TRBJ1-6,16
TGTGCCAGCAGTTCGACATGGAACAATGGCTACACCTTC,CASSSTWNNGYTF,NA,NA,TRBV12-3/TRBV12-4,TRBJ1-2,13
TGTGCCAGCAGTTACGCGGGGGGGCCGGTCGGGGAGCTGTTTTTT,CASSYAGGPVGELFF,TRBD2,NA,TRBV6-5,TRBJ2-2,15
TGTGCCAGCCTTGGGAGCGGGAGAACCTACGAGCAGTACTTC,CASLGSGRTYEQYF,TRBD2,NA,TRBV6-6,TRBJ2-7,14
TGTGCCACCCAGGGGTGGGCCCTCATCGGGGAGCTGTTTTTT,CATQGWALIGELFF,NA,NA,TRBV6-5,TRBJ2-2,14
TGCGCCAGCAGCCTCACCGGGACACCTAATGAAGCTTTCTTT,CASSLTGTPNEAFF,NA,NA,TRBV4-1,TRBJ1-1,14
TGTGCCAGCAGCCAAGATTGGTTGAGCTACGAGCAGTACTTC,CASSQDWLSYEQYF,NA,NA,TRBV14,TRBJ2-7,14
TGTGCCAGCAGCTTAATGAGCGGGAGGGTAGGAGAGCAGTTCTTC,CASSLMSGRVGEQFF,TRBD2,NA,TRBV7-2,TRBJ2-1,15
TGTGCCAGCAGGAGGCCCAATCGGAATGAGCAGTTCTTC,CASRRPNRNEQFF,NA,NA,TRBV7-9,TRBJ2-1,13
TGTGCCAGCAGCTTGGGTAGCGGGTTTGGTTCCTACAATGAGCAGTTCTTC,CASSLGSGFGSYNEQFF,TRBD2,once,TRBV11-3,TRBJ2-1,17
TGTGCCAGCGGTCAAGGGGGAAACACTGAAGCTTTCTTT,CASGQGGNTEAFF,NA,NA,TRBV9,TRBJ1-1,13
TGTGCCTCTGCAAGGGAGGGTTATGGCTACACCTTC,CASAREGYGYTF,NA,once,TRBV7-9,TRBJ1-2,12
TGTGCCAGCAGCAGTCGGAGGTATAACTATGGCTACACCTTC,CASSSRRYNYGYTF,NA,NA,TRBV21-1,TRBJ1-2,14
TGTGCCAGCAGTTTACGCGGGACAGGGCAAGAGACCCAGTACTTC,CASSLRGTGQETQYF,TRBD1,NA,TRBV27,TRBJ2-5,15
TGTGCTAGTGGTTCCCAGGGCTATGGCTACACCTTC,CASGSQGYGYTF,NA,NA,TRBV12-5,TRBJ1-2,12
TGTGCCAGCAGCCTTCTTGGGACAGCAAAGACCCAGTACTTC,CASSLLGTAKTQYF,TRBD1,NA,TRBV27,TRBJ2-5,14
TGCGCCAGCAGCTTTGGCCCGAACAATGAGCAGTTCTTC,CASSFGPNNEQFF,NA,NA,TRBV5-1,TRBJ2-1,13
TGCGCCAGCAGCCCCCGGGGTGGCCCCTACGAGCAGTACTTC,CASSPRGGPYEQYF,NA,NA,TRBV4-1,TRBJ2-7,14
TGTGCCAGCAGCGTAGAGGGACAGGGGTACGAGCAGTACTTC,CASSVEGQGYEQYF,TRBD1,NA,TRBV9,TRBJ2-7,14
TGTGCCACCGCTAGCGGGGGCACAGATACGCAGTATTTT,CATASGGTDTQYF,TRBD2,NA,TRBV11-2,TRBJ2-3,13
TGTGCCAGCAGCTCCAGGGGTCCAACTAATGAAAAACTGTTTTTT,CASSSRGPTNEKLFF,NA,NA,TRBV11-2,TRBJ1-4,15
TGTGCCAGCAGTTTGGGACAGGGTTACTACGAGCAGTACTTC,CASSLGQGYYEQYF,TRBD1,NA,TRBV27,TRBJ2-7,14
TGTGCCAGCAGCTCACGGGCGGGGGCAGCCTACGAGCAGTACTTC,CASSSRAGAAYEQYF,NA,NA,TRBV7-2,TRBJ2-7,15
TGTGCCAGCAGTGAAGAGGACTACGAAAACATTCAGTACTTC,CASSEEDYENIQYF,NA,NA,TRBV2,TRBJ2-4,14
TGTGCCAGCAGCCGAACAACCCGATCGGGGCCCCAGCATTTT,CASSRTTRSGPQHF,NA,NA,TRBV3-1/TRBV3-2,TRBJ1-5,14
TGTGCCAGCAGCCCGCCGGGGACTAGCAGTTACAATGAGCAGTTCTTC,CASSPPGTSSYNEQFF,TRBD2,NA,TRBV7-9,TRBJ2-1,16
TGCGCCAGCAGCCAAGGAAATACCCCTACCTACAATGAGCAGTTCTTC,CASSQGNTPTYNEQFF,NA,NA,TRBV4-1,TRBJ2-1,16
TGTGCCTGGACCGGGGGGCAGGGCTATGGCTACACCTTC,CAWTGGQGYGYTF,NA,few,TRBV30,TRBJ1-2,13
TGTGCCTGGAGTGTACGGGCAGGGGGCACTGAAGCTTTCTTT,CAWSVRAGGTEAFF,TRBD1,NA,TRBV30,TRBJ1-1,14
TGTGCCAGCAGCTTGTCAGGCTACGAGCAGTACTTC,CASSLSGYEQYF,NA,NA,TRBV5-8,TRBJ2-7,12
TGTGCCAGCAGCTTATCGGAGGTTGCGGCTTCACCCCTCCACTTT,CASSLSEVAASPLHF,NA,few,TRBV7-9,TRBJ1-6,15
TGCGCCAGCAGCTTGGTAGGGGCTGATTTCCCTGAAGCTTTCTTT,CASSLVGADFPEAFF,NA,NA,TRBV5-1,TRBJ1-1,15
TGTGCCAGCAGTCCGGGACTAGGAACTAGCACAGATACGCAGTATTTT,CASSPGLGTSTDTQYF,TRBD2,NA,TRBV6-2/TRBV6-3,TRBJ2-3,16
TGTGCCAGCAGTGAAAGCGGGCTAGCGGGGGAGGTGCAGTACTTC,CASSESGLAGEVQYF,TRBD2,NA,TRBV6-1,TRBJ2-7,15
TGTGCCAGCAGCGTAGACGACAGGGGGAACACTGAAGCTTTCTTT,CASSVDDRGNTEAFF,TRBD1,NA,TRBV9,TRBJ1-1,15
TGTGCCAGCGCCAAACGGCCAGGGGGCGAAAACACCATATATTTT,CASAKRPGGENTIYF,TRBD1,NA,TRBV3-1/TRBV3-2,TRBJ1-3,15